Presented here are 27 T cell receptor beta chains from one specimen sequenced in a study of OX40 agonist ivuxolimab in advanced cancers. TCRdb keeps only in-frame clones here, not all; method: immunoSEQ multiplex PCR. The top ten clones hold 0.6% to 0.8% of a sample with approximately 60,000 clones, 92% of them seen once. The source material was CD4+ or CD8+ T cells sorted from blood, sampled in a trial of the OX40 agonist ivuxolimab. These receptors were obtained from an adult with an advanced solid tumor such as melanoma, head and neck, liver or kidney cancer.

This rearrangement joins TRBV30 to TRBJ1-1; a weak D match, TRBD1 (6 bases). Between the trimmed V and J ends, which lost 0 bases and 2 bases, there was a span of 19 bases. Looked up from germline, CDR1 is GTSNPN and CDR2 is SVGIG (reference sequence). The CDR3 runs 17 residues. CDR3 sequence reads: CAWSVVWGRMENTEAFF. CDR3 DNA sequence: TGTGCCTGGAGTGTAGTGTGGGGGCGCATGGAAAACACTGAAGCTTTCTTT.

V is TRBV5-1 and J is TRBJ1-2; 9 bases fit TRBD1. This CDR3 has 15 residues. The trim removed 4 bases at V and 6 bases at J, leaving 10 bases unmatched. Germline V lookup: CDR1 SGHRS, CDR2 YFSETQ. CDR3 amino acids: CASSSAGDRVDGYTF. The CDR3 DNA reads as TGCGCCAGCAGCAGCGCCGGGGACAGGGTTGATGGCTACACCTTC.

Comments on this clone: Different DNA sequences within this sample yield the same CDR3. CDR3 sequence: CSAKMNTEAFF. DNA of the CDR3: TGCAGTGCTAAAATGAACACTGAAGCTTTCTTT. The chain couples TRBV20-1 to TRBJ1-1, with D hard to call. Germline V gives CDR1 DFQATT, CDR2 SNEGSKA (reference sequence). CDR3 length: 11 residues. Deletions cut 4 bases from V and 0 bases from J, with 3 bases between.

V and J are TRBV6-1 and TRBJ1-1; D might be TRBD1 (5 bases). Trimming removed 9 bases at V and 11 bases at J, with 19 bases between. The CDR3 loop spans 12 amino acids. CDR1 and CDR2 (germline): MNHNS, SASEGT. CDR3: CASRPTGGLAFF. The DNA of the CDR3 is TGTGCCAGTAGACCGACGGGGGGGTTGGCTTTCTTT.

V and J are TRBV13 and TRBJ1-5; tentative D call: TRBD1 (6 bases). The CDR3 totals 14 residues. Germline V gene sequence: CDR1 PRHDT, CDR2 FYEKMQ (reference sequence). Trimming took off 5 bases at V and 7 bases at J, with 15 bases between the two ends. Here the CDR3 reads CASSLGQGRQPQHF. DNA of the CDR3: TGTGCCAGCAGCCTGGGACAAGGACGACAGCCCCAGCATTTT.

The chain links TRBV30 to TRBJ2-7; D gene ambiguous. CDR3 length: 13 residues. V lost 4 bases to trimming and J lost 3 bases, with 13 bases between them. The germline CDR1 and CDR2 sequences are GTSNPN and SVGIG (reference sequence). The CDR3 bases are TGTGCCTGGACGATCAACCCCCACTACGAGCAGTACTTC. It codes for CAWTINPHYEQYF.

The chain recombines TRBV19 with TRBJ2-5, with 8 positions matching TRBD1. This CDR3 has 12 residues. The V gene end was trimmed by 5 bases and the J gene end by 5 bases; junction bases not matched to a gene: 1. Germline-derived CDR1 and CDR2 are LNHDA and SQIVND (reference sequence). CDR3 residues: CASSDRGETQYF. The CDR3 bases are TGTGCCAGTAGTGACAGGGGTGAGACCCAGTACTTC. Based on the CDR3 plus reference TRBV19 and TRBJ2-5, the full variable domain is DGGITQSPKYLFRKEGQNVTLSCEQNLNHDAMYWYRQDPGQGLRLIYYSQIVNDFQKGDIAEGYSVSREKKESFPLTVTSAQKNPTAFYLCASSDRGETQYFGPGTRLLVL.

The CDR3 protein is CATSRDGTRGTDTQYF. The CDR3 DNA follows: TGTGCCACCAGCAGAGACGGGACACGAGGCACAGATACGCAGTATTTT. The chain couples TRBV15 to TRBJ2-3; the D gene is possibly TRBD1 (6 bases). Trimming cost V 0 bases and J 1 base, with 11 bases left between them. CDR3 length equals 16 residues. Germline loops: CDR1 LNHNV, CDR2 YYDKDF (reference sequence). Drawing the rest from reference TRBV15 and TRBJ2-3, the complete variable domain is DAMVIQNPRYQVTQFGKPVTLSCSQTLNHNVMYWYQQKSSQAPKLLFHYYDKDFNNEADTPDNFQSRRPNTSFCFLDIRSPGLGDTAMYLCATSRDGTRGTDTQYFGPGTRLTVL.

This chain connects TRBV11-2 to TRBJ2-3; TRBD1 matches 9 bases. The CDR3 sequence is 14 residues long. J was trimmed by 6 bases and V by 5 bases; bases with no gene match: 6. Per germline, CDR1 SGHAT and CDR2 FQNNGV. CDR3 in DNA: TGTGCCAGCAGCATCGGACAGGGGTGGGATACGCAGTATTTT. This translates into CASSIGQGWDTQYF. Variable domain in full (rest from reference TRBV11-2 and TRBJ2-3): EAGVAQSPRYKIIEKRQSVAFWCNPISGHATLYWYQQILGQGPKLLIQFQNNGVVDDSQLPKDRFSAERLKGVDSTLKIQPAKLEDSAVYLCASSIGQGWDTQYFGPGTRLTVL.

The chain links TRBV7-9 to TRBJ1-5; weak D call: TRBD1 (6 bases). The germline V gene encodes CDR1 SEHNR and CDR2 FQNEAQ (reference sequence). The CDR3 has 16 amino acids. Trimming shortened V by 1 base and J by 4 bases, and 14 bases separated the two germline ends. The CDR3 here is CASSLGSGGENQPQHF. The CDR3 DNA is TGTGCCAGCAGCTTAGGGTCGGGGGGCGAAAATCAGCCCCAGCATTTT.

The V and J genes are TRBV30 and TRBJ1-6; a weak D match, TRBD1 (5 bases). V lost 1 base and J lost 10, with 17 bases in between. This CDR3 region has 15 residues. The germline V gene has CDR1 GTSNPN and CDR2 SVGIG (reference sequence). CDR3: CAWSAPGPGVSPLHF. The DNA of the CDR3 is TGTGCCTGGAGTGCTCCGGGACCCGGCGTATCACCCCTCCACTTT. Supplemented by reference TRBV30 and TRBJ1-6, the full variable domain reads SQTIHQWPATLVQPVGSPLSLECTVEGTSNPNLYWYRQAAGRGLQLLFYSVGIGQISSEVPQNLSASRPQDRQFILSSKKLLLSDSGFYLCAWSAPGPGVSPLHFGNGTRLTVT.

The chain uses TRBV6-5 and TRBJ1-3, with D possibly being TRBD1 (6 bases). The V and J ends lost 5 bases and 2 bases respectively, with 13 bases between them. This CDR3 is built from 15 residues. Germline V gene lookup returns CDR1 MNHEY and CDR2 SVGAGI. The CDR3 reads CASSNYRVPGNTIYF. The DNA for the CDR3 is TGTGCCAGCAGTAACTACAGGGTCCCTGGAAACACCATATATTTT.

CDR3 sequence (DNA): TGCGCCAGCAGTGAGGAGGAAACTGAAGCTTTCTTT. As protein: CASSEEETEAFF. This chain connects TRBV10-2 to TRBJ1-1; D ambiguous. Germline assignment: CDR1 WSHSY and CDR2 SAAADI. V was pared by 2 bases and J by 5 bases, with 6 bases between. This CDR3 has 12 residues.

The chain has TRBV29-1 and TRBJ1-1; a possible D gene is TRBD1 (5 bases). The V end lost 5 bases, the J end lost 4 bases, and 14 bases lay between the germline ends. Germline CDR1 SQVTM, CDR2 ANQGSEA. The CDR3 consists of 13 residues. The CDR3 DNA follows: TGCAGCGTTCTTCTCAGGGAGGGCACTGAAGCTTTCTTT. Amino acid sequence: CSVLLREGTEAFF. The whole variable domain, remainder taken from reference TRBV29-1 and TRBJ1-1, is SAVISQKPSRDICQRGTSLTIQCQVDSQVTMMFWYRQQPGQSLTLIATANQGSEATYESGFVIDKFPISRPNLTFSTLTVSNMSPEDSSIYLCSVLLREGTEAFFGQGTRLTVV.

The J gene is TRBJ2-3, the V gene TRBV11-3; TRBD2 agrees at 12 bases. This CDR3 contains 19 residues. CDR1 and CDR2 (germline): SGHNT, YENEEA. Trimming removed 5 bases from V and 0 bases from J; junction bases left unmatched: 12. The DNA of the CDR3 is TGTGCCAGCAGCCCCTCGACTAGCGGGAGAGTCCGTAGCACAGATACGCAGTATTTT. It encodes CASSPSTSGRVRSTDTQYF.

The chain carries TRBV18 and TRBJ1-5; no reliable D call. The CDR3 sequence is 14 residues long. Between the trimmed V and J ends, which lost 3 bases and 3 bases, there was a span of 9 bases. Germline V gives CDR1 KGHSH, CDR2 LQKENI. The CDR3 spells CASSPPAVNQPQHF. In DNA form, the CDR3 reads TGTGCCAGCTCACCTCCAGCAGTCAATCAGCCCCAGCATTTT.

The chain couples TRBV7-2 to TRBJ2-3, with 9 bases that match TRBD2. CDR3 length equals 16 residues. The V segment lost 3 bases and the J segment 2 bases; nucleotides outside the gene matches: 6. The V gene's germline CDR1 is SGHTA and CDR2 FQGNSA. As DNA, the CDR3 is TGTGCCAGCAGCTTCCGACTAGCGGCATACACAGATACGCAGTATTTT. It specifies CASSFRLAAYTDTQYF.

The rearrangement uses TRBV10-1 and TRBJ2-7, with D possibly matching TRBD1 (6 bases). The germline CDR1 and CDR2 sequences are WNHNN and SYGVQD (reference sequence). Trimming left V 4 bases short and J 4 bases short, with 17 bases between. This CDR3 has 15 amino acids. The DNA for the CDR3 is TGCGCCAGCAGTGCCACATCGGGACACGAATACGAGCAGTACTTC. It yields the protein CASSATSGHEYEQYF.

This chain connects TRBV5-4 to TRBJ1-2; unclear D gene. The germline V and J ends were trimmed by 0 bases and 7 bases, with 13 bases remaining between them. This CDR3 comprises 14 residues. Germline values: CDR1 SGHNT, CDR2 YYREEE (reference sequence). This chain's CDR3 is CASSLGSRGGGYTF. Here the CDR3 DNA reads TGTGCCAGCAGCTTGGGCAGCCGGGGAGGTGGCTACACCTTC.

This chain links TRBV7-3 with TRBJ1-2; a weak D match, TRBD1 (5 bases). The V and J ends lost 7 bases and 0 bases respectively, with 18 bases between them. CDR1 and CDR2 (germline): SGHTA, FQGTGA. This CDR3 contains 16 residues. In DNA form, the CDR3 reads TGTGCCAGCACCCCCCGACGGGACCCAGCTAACTATGGCTACACCTTC. It encodes CASTPRRDPANYGYTF.

The genes are TRBV19 and TRBJ1-5; TRBD1 matches at 7 bases. This CDR3 spans 16 amino acids. Germline-derived CDR1 and CDR2 are LNHDA and SQIVND (reference sequence). V shed 7 bases and J 6 bases; nucleotides not matched to a gene: 15. In DNA form, the CDR3 reads TGTGCCAGTACCCCCGCGGGACAGCATTTATTTCAGCCCCAGCATTTT. Translation: CASTPAGQHLFQPQHF.

The chain carries TRBV14 and TRBJ1-3; no clear D. The V gene lost 5 bases and the J gene lost 0 bases, with 11 bases spanning the gap. Germline V lookup: CDR1 SGHDN, CDR2 FVKESK. The CDR3 covers 15 residues. In DNA, the CDR3 is TGTGCCAGCAGCTATAACACAAACTCTGGAAACACCATATATTTT. This translates into CASSYNTNSGNTIYF.

The chain links TRBV6-5 to TRBJ1-6, with 8 bases matching TRBD1. CDR1 and CDR2 (germline): MNHEY, SVGAGI. This CDR3 comprises 13 residues. V lost 7 bases and J lost 7; bases outside the gene matches: 3. DNA for the CDR3: TGTGCCAGCAACGGACAGGGCAATTCACCCCTCCACTTT. Its translation is CASNGQGNSPLHF.

The rearrangement links TRBV19 to TRBJ2-1; D gene uncertain. V lost 3 bases and J lost 6, with 6 bases in between. Looked up from germline, CDR1 is LNHDA and CDR2 is SQIVND (reference sequence). This CDR3 spans 12 amino acids. DNA of the CDR3: TGTGCCAGTAGTATTTTGGGCAATGAGCAGTTCTTC. Amino acid sequence: CASSILGNEQFF.

As to this clone: An end of the junction differs from the germline gene, which may be a read error. This chain uses TRBV5-1 with TRBJ2-1; TRBD1 agrees at 8 bases. The CDR3 has 16 amino acids. Germline loops: CDR1 SGHRS, CDR2 YFSETQ. CDR3 amino acids: CASSPSAGQGTNGQFF. The CDR3 DNA sequence: TGCGCCAGCAGCCCTTCTGCCGGACAGGGAACCAATGGGCAGTTCTTC.

V usage is TRBV5-1 and J usage is TRBJ1-3; TRBD1 might be the D (6 bases). V was pared by 0 bases and J by 2 bases, with 9 bases between. The CDR3 totals 15 residues. Germline lookup yields CDR1 SGHRS and CDR2 YFSETQ. Here the CDR3 DNA reads TGCGCCAGCAGCTTGGCCGGGGGGCCTGGAAACACCATATATTTT. It encodes CASSLAGGPGNTIYF.

The chain uses TRBV5-1 and TRBJ1-1; D unclear. The germline V gene encodes CDR1 SGHRS and CDR2 YFSETQ. Trimming removed 2 bases at V and 3 bases at J, with 8 bases between. The CDR3 spans 13 residues. The CDR3 DNA reads TGCGCCAGCAGCTTTTCCCAGGACACTGAAGCTTTCTTT. Its protein product is CASSFSQDTEAFF.